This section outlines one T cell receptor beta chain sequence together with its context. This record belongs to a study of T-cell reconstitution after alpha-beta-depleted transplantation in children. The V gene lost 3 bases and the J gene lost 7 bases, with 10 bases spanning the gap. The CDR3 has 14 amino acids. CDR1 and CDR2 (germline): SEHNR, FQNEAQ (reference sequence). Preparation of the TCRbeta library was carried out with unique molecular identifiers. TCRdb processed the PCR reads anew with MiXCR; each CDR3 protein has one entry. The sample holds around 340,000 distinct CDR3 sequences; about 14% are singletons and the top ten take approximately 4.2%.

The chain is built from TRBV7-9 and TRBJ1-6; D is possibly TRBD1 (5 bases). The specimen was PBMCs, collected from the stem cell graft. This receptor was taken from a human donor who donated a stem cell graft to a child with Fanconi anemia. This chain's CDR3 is CASSLAGKNSPLHF. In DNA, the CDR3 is TGTGCCAGCAGCTTGGCAGGGAAGAATTCACCCCTCCACTTT.